The rows below give T cell receptor beta chains drawn from one sample of a study of CD4+ T cells in melanoma. Sequenced by immunoSEQ multiplex PCR; TCRdb stores in-frame clones only, minus some. This table lists approximately 93 clones. Sequenced: a T cell line or clone, from whole sample or a sorted T cell fraction (not recorded which). The receptors come from a human donor with melanoma. Some clones in this sample may be carry-over from other donors' samples. Each CDR3 is given with its conserved first and last residue. Each record gives: J gene, D gene, V gene, CDR3 DNA, CDR3 protein. The D gene is left open where the match is weak.

TRBJ2-3 | TRBD2 | TRBV5-1 | TGCGCCAGCAGCCTTCGGCTAGCGGAGATCACAGATACGCAGTATTTT | CASSLRLAEITDTQYF
TRBJ1-3 | - | TRBV4-1 | TGCGCCAGCAGCCAAGGGCACTCTGGAAACACCATATATTTT | CASSQGHSGNTIYF
TRBJ1-2 | - | TRBV9 | TGTGCCAGCAGCGCCCACTTCAGGGGCCCTATGGGCTACACCTTC | CASSAHFRGPMGYTF
TRBJ2-7 | - | TRBV2 | TGTGCCAGCAGTGGCTCCCACGAGCAGTACTTC | CASSGSHEQYF
TRBJ2-7 | TRBD1 | TRBV7-4 | TGTGCCAGCAGCCTGAGGACAGGGGGCAACGAGCAGTACTTC | CASSLRTGGNEQYF
TRBJ2-3 | TRBD1 | TRBV30 | TGTGCCTGGGAACAGGGGGGAGGTAGTACGCAGTATTTT | CAWEQGGGSTQYF
TRBJ2-3 | - | TRBV5-1 | TGCGCCAGCAGCTTACAGGGATTTGGCACAGATACGCAGTATTTT | CASSLQGFGTDTQYF
TRBJ1-1 | TRBD1 | TRBV19 | TGTGCCAGTAGTCTAAAAGAGGGACAGGGATTTAACACTGAAGCTTTCTTT | CASSLKEGQGFNTEAFF
TRBJ2-7 | TRBD2 | TRBV15 | TGTGCCACCAGCAGAGGGACTAGCGGGAACGAGCAGTACTTC | CATSRGTSGNEQYF
TRBJ2-3 | - | TRBV5-4 | TGTGCCAGCAGCTTGCTTTCTGTCCTCACAGATACGCAGTATTTT | CASSLLSVLTDTQYF
TRBJ2-5 | - | TRBV28 | TGTGCCAGCAGCTCGCCAGGGGGGAGACAGACCCAGTACTTC | CASSSPGGRQTQYF
TRBJ1-2 | TRBD1 | TRBV28 | TGTGCCAGCAGTTTATATAGGGGGCAGGTGGACTATGGCTACACCTTC | CASSLYRGQVDYGYTF
TRBJ2-2 | TRBD1 | TRBV28 | TGTGCCAGCAGAGCGACCACCGGGACAGTGAACACCGGGGAGCTGTTTTTT | CASRATTGTVNTGELFF
TRBJ1-6 | TRBD1 | TRBV7-2 | TGTGCCAGCAGCAGTAACAGGGGGCAGAATTCACCCCTCCACTTT | CASSSNRGQNSPLHF
TRBJ1-2 | - | TRBV7-3 | TGTGCCAGCAGCTTACGACACGACCTATATGGCTACACCTTC | CASSLRHDLYGYTF